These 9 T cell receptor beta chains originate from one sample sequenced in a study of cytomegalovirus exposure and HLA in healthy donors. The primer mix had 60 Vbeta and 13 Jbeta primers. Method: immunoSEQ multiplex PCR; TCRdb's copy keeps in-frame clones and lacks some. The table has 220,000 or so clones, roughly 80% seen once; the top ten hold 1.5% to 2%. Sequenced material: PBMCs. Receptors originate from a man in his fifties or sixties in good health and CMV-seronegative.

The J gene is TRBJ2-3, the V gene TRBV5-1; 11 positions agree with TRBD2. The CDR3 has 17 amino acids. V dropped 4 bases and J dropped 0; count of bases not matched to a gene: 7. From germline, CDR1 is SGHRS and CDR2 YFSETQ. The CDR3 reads CASSKRTSGPSTDTQYF. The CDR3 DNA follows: TGCGCCAGCAGCAAGAGGACTAGCGGGCCTAGCACAGATACGCAGTATTTT.

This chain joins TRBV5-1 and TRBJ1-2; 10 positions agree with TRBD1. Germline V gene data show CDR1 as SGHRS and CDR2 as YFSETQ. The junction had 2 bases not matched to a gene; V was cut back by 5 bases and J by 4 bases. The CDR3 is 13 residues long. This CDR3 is CASRGQGPYGYTF. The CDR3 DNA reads TGCGCCAGCAGGGGACAGGGGCCCTATGGCTACACCTTC.

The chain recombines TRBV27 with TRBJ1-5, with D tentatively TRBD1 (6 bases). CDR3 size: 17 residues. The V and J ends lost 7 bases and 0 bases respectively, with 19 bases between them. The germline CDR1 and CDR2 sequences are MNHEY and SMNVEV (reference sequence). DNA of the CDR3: TGTGCCAGCACTCTCAAGACAGGCGCATATAGCAATCAGCCCCAGCATTTT. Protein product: CASTLKTGAYSNQPQHF.

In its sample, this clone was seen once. This CDR3 reads CASSLAAGGSSYEQYF. DNA of the CDR3: TGTGCCAGCAGCTTAGCCGCCGGGGGATCGTCCTACGAGCAGTACTTC. This chain uses TRBV7-2 with TRBJ2-7; the D gene is possibly TRBD2 (6 bases). Germline loops: CDR1 SGHTA, CDR2 FQGNSA. The CDR3 is 16 amino acids. V was trimmed by 0 bases and J by 1 base, leaving 13 bases between them.

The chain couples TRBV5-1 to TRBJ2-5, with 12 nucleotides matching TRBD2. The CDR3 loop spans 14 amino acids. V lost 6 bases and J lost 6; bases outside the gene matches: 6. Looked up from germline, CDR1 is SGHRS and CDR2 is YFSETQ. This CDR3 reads CASTPGTSGQTQYF. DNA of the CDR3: TGCGCCAGCACCCCCGGGACTAGCGGGCAGACCCAGTACTTC.

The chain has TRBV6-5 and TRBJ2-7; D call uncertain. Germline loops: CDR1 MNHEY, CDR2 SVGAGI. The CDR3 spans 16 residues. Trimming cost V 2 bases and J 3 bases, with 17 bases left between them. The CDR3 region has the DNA TGTGCCAGCAGTTACGGAGCAAACCGGATGGGCTACGAGCAGTACTTC. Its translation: CASSYGANRMGYEQYF.

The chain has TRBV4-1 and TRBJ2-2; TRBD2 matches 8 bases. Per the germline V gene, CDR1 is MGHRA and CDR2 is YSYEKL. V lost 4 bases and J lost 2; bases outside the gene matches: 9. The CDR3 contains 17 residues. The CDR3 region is CASSRHTSGTNTGELFF. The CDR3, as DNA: TGCGCCAGCAGCCGCCACACTAGCGGAACAAACACCGGGGAGCTGTTTTTT.

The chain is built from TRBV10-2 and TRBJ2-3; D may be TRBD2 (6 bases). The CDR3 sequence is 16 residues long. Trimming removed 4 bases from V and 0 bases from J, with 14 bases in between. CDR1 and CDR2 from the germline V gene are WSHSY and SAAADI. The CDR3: CASSVGEELSTDTQYF. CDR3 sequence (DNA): TGCGCCAGCAGTGTCGGGGAGGAGCTTAGCACAGATACGCAGTATTTT.

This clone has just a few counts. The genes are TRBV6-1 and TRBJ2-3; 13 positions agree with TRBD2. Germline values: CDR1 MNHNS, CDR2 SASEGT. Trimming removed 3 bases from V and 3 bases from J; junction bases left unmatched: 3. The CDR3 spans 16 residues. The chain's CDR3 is CASSEGTSGITDTQYF. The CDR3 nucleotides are TGTGCCAGCAGTGAGGGGACTAGCGGGATTACAGATACGCAGTATTTT.